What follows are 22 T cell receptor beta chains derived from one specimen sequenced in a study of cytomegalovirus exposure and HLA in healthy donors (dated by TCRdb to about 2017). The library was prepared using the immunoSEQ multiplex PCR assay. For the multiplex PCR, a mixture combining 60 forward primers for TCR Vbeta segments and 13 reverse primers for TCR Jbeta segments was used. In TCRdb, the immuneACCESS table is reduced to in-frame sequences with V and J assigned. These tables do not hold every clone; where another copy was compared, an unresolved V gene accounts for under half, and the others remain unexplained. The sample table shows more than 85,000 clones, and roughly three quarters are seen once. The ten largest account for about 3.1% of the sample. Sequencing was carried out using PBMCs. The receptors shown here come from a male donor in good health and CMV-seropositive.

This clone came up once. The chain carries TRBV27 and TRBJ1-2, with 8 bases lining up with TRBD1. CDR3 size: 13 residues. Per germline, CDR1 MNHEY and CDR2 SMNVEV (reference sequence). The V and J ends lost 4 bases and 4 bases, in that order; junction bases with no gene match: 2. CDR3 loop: CASSSGGVYGYTF. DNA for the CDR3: TGTGCCAGCAGTTCAGGGGGCGTCTATGGCTACACCTTC.

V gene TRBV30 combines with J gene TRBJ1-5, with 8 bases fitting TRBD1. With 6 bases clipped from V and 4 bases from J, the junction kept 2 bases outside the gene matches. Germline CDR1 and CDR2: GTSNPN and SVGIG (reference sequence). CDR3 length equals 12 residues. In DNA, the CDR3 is TGTGCCTGTCAGGGGGCGAATCAGCCCCAGCATTTT. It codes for CACQGANQPQHF.

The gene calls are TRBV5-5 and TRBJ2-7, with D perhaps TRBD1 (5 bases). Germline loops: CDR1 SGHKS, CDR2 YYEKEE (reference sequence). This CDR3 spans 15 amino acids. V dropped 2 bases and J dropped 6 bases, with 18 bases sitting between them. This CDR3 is CASSLLAQGLSEQYF. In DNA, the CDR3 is TGTGCCAGCAGCTTACTCGCGCAGGGTTTGTCCGAGCAGTACTTC.

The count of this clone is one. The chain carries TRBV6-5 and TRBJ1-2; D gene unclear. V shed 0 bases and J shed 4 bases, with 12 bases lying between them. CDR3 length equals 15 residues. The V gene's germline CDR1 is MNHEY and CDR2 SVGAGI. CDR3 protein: CASSYSSGSGYGYTF. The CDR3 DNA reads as TGTGCCAGCAGTTACTCGTCGGGAAGTGGCTATGGCTACACCTTC.

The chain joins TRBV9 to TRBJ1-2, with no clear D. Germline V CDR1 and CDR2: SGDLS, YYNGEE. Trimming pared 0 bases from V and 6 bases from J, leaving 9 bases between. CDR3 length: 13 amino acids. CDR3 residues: CASSVDGGNGYTF. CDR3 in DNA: TGTGCCAGCAGCGTAGATGGAGGGAATGGCTACACCTTC.

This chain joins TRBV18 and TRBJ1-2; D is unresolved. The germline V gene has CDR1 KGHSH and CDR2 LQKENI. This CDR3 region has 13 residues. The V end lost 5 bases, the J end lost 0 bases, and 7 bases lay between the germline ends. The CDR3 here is CASSDTANYGYTF. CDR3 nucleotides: TGTGCCAGCTCAGATACAGCTAACTATGGCTACACCTTC.

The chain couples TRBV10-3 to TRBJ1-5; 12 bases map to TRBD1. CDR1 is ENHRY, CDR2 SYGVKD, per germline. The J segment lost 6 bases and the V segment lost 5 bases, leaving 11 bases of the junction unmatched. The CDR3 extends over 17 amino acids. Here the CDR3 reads CAISPGTGGGLSQPQHF. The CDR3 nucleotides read TGTGCCATCAGTCCCGGGACAGGGGGCGGATTGAGTCAGCCCCAGCATTTT.

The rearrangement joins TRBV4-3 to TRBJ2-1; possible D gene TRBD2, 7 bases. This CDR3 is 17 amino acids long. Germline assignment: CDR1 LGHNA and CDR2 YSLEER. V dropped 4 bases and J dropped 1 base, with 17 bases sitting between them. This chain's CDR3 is CASSPRGDTHSYNEQFF. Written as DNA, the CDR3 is TGCGCCAGCAGCCCACGGGGGGACACTCATTCCTACAATGAGCAGTTCTTC.

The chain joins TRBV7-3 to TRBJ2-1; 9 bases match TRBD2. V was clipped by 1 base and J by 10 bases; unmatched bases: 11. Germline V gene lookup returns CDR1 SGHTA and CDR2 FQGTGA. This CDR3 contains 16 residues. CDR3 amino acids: CASSLNGGGALEEQFF. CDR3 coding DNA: TGTGCCAGCAGCTTAAACGGCGGGGGGGCGTTGGAGGAGCAGTTCTTC.

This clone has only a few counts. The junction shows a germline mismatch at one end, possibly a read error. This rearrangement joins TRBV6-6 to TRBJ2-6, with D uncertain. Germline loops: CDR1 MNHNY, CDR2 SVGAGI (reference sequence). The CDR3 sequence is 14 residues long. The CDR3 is CAGRQTSGANVLTF. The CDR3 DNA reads TGTGCCGGCAGACAAACCTCTGGGGCCAACGTCCTGACTTTC.

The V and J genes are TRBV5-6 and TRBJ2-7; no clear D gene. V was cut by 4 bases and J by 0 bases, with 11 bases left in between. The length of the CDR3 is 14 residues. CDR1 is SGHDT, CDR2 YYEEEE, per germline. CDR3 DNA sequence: TGTGCCAGCAGCCCCGGAGTAGGCTCCTACGAGCAGTACTTC. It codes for CASSPGVGSYEQYF.

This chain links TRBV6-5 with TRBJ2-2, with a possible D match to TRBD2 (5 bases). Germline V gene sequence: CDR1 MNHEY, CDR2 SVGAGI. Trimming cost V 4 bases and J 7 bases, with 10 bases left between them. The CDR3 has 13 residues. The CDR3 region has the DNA TGTGCCAGCAGTTTTCGGGGTCTCGGGGAGCTGTTTTTT. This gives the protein CASSFRGLGELFF.

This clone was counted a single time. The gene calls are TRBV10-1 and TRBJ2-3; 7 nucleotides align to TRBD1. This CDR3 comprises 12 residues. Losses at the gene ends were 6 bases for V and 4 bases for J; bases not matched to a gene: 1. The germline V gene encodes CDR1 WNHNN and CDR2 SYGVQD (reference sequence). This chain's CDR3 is CASRDRADTQYF. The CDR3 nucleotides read TGCGCCAGCAGAGACAGGGCAGATACGCAGTATTTT.

The chain's CDR3 is CAWSVWREQFF. In DNA form, the CDR3 reads TGTGCCTGGAGTGTCTGGCGGGAGCAGTTCTTC. The chain recombines TRBV30 with TRBJ2-1; D is uncertain. Per germline, CDR1 GTSNPN and CDR2 SVGIG (reference sequence). This CDR3 contains 11 residues. The germline V and J ends were trimmed by 0 bases and 10 bases, with 7 bases remaining between them.

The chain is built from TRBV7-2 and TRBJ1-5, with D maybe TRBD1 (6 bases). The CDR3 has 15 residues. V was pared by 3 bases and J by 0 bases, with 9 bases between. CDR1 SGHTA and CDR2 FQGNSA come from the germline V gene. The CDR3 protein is CASSFRQASNQPQHF. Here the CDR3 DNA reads TGTGCCAGCAGCTTCAGACAGGCTAGCAATCAGCCCCAGCATTTT.

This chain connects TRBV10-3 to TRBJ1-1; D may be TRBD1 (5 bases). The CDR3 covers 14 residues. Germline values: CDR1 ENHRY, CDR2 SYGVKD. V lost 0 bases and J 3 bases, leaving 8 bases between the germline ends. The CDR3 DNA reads TGTGCCATCAGTGAGTCAGGAGGGGACACTGAAGCTTTCTTT. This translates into CAISESGGDTEAFF.

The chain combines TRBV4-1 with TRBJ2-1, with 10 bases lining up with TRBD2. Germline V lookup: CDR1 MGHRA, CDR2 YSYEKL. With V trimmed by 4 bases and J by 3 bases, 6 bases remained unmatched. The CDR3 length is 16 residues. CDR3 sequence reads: CASSPLAGGSYNEQFF. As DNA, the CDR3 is TGCGCCAGCAGCCCCTTAGCGGGGGGCAGCTACAATGAGCAGTTCTTC.

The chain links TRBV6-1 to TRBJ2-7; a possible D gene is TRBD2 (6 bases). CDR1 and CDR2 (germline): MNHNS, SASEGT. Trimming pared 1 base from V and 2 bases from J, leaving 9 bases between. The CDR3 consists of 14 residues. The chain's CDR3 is CASSEVEGPYEQYF. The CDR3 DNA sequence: TGTGCCAGCAGTGAAGTGGAGGGACCCTACGAGCAGTACTTC.

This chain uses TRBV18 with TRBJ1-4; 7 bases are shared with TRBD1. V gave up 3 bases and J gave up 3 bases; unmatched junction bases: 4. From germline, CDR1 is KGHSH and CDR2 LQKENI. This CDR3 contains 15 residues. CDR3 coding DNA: TGTGCCAGCTCACCTGAACAGGGGTCTAATGAAAAACTGTTTTTT. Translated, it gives CASSPEQGSNEKLFF. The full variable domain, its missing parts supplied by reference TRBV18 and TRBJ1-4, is NAGVMQNPRHLVRRRGQEARLRCSPMKGHSHVYWYRQLPEEGLKFMVYLQKENIIDESGMPKERFSAEFPKEGPSILRIQQVVRGDSAAYFCASSPEQGSNEKLFFGSGTQLSVL.

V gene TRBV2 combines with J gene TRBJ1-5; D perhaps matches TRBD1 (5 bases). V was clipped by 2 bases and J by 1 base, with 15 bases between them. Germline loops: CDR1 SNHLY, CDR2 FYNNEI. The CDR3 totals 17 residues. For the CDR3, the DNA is TGTGCCAGCAGTGAACGCCCCCGGGGGAACAGCAATCAGCCCCAGCATTTT. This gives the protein CASSERPRGNSNQPQHF. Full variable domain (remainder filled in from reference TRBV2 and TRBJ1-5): EPEVTQTPSHQVTQMGQEVILRCVPISNHLYFYWYRQILGQKVEFLVSFYNNEISEKSEIFDDQFSVERPDGSNFTLKIRSTKLEDSAMYFCASSERPRGNSNQPQHFGDGTRLSIL.

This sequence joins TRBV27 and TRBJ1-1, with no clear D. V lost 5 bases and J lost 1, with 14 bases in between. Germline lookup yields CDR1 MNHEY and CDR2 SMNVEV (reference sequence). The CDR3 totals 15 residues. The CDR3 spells CASSPTLRRNTEAFF. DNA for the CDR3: TGTGCCAGCAGTCCCACTCTCCGGAGGAACACTGAAGCTTTCTTT.

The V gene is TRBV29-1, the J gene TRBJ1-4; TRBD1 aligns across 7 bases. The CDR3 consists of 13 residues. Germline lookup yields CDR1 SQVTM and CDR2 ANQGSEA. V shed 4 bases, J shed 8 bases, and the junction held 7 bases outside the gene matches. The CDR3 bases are TGCAGCGTTGGACGCGGGACAGACGAAAAACTGTTTTTT. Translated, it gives CSVGRGTDEKLFF.